This T cell receptor (beta chain) was recovered during a study of prognosis after radiotherapy for stage I lung cancer. Overall study: Enrollment of stage I non-small cell lung cancer patients ran from 2018 to early 2019. Distant metastasis occurred in a few patients at a median of 7 months after radiotherapy, while some 15 showed no significant progression.

With respect to this clonotype: The antigen is undetermined.

The TCR beta CDR3 region was amplified from genomic DNA, with two rounds of multiplex PCR being used for the amplification. Amplification during the initial PCR round employed primers specific to each TRBV and TRBJ gene. TCRdb re-called the multiplex PCR reads with MiXCR, one entry per CDR3 protein. Counted here are tens of thousands of distinct CDR3 sequences, around 30% occurring once; the ten biggest clones make up more than 30%. General observations from the study: Lower post-radiation Shannon entropy was seen in patients who went on to develop distant metastases.

V lost 0 bases and J lost 6, with 18 bases in between. CDR1 and CDR2 (germline): SNHLY, FYNNEI. The CDR3 length is 16 residues. For each of two time points, a six-milliliter draw of peripheral blood was taken. Source: PBMCs, taken before or after stereotactic body radiation therapy (not recorded which). This receptor was obtained from a donor at least 50 years old with non-small cell lung cancer. V and J are TRBV2 and TRBJ2-7, with a possible D match to TRBD2 (7 bases). The CDR3 is CASSEALWGGLAEQYF. The CDR3 DNA is TGTGCCAGCAGTGAAGCGCTGTGGGGGGGCTTAGCCGAGCAGTACTTC. Variable domain in full (rest from reference TRBV2 and TRBJ2-7): EPEVTQTPSHQVTQMGQEVILRCVPISNHLYFYWYRQILGQKVEFLVSFYNNEISEKSEIFDDQFSVERPDGSNFTLKIRSTKLEDSAMYFCASSEALWGGLAEQYFGPGTRLTVT.